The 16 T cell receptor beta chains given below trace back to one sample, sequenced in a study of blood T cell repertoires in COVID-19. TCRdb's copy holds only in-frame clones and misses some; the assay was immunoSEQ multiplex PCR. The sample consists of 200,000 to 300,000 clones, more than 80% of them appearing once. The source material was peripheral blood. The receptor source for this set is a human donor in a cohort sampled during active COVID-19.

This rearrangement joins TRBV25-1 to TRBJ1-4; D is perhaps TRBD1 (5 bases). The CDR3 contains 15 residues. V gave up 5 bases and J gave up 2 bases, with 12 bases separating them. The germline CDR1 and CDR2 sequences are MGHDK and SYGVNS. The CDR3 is CASSIRVGTNEKLFF. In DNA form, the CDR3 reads TGTGCCAGCAGTATCAGGGTTGGGACTAATGAAAAACTGTTTTTT.

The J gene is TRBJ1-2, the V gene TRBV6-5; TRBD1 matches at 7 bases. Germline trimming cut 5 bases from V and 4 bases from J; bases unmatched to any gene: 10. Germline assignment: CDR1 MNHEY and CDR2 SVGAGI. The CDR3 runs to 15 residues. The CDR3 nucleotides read TGTGCCAGCAGTCCACAAGGGGGCATGGGCTATGGCTACACCTTC. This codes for CASSPQGGMGYGYTF.

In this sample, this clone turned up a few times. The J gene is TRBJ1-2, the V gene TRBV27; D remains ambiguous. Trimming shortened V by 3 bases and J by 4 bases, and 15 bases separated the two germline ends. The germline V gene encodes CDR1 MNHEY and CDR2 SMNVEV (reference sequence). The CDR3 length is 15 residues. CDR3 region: CASSFGEGYGYGYTF. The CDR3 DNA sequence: TGTGCCAGCAGTTTCGGAGAGGGTTATGGCTATGGCTACACCTTC.

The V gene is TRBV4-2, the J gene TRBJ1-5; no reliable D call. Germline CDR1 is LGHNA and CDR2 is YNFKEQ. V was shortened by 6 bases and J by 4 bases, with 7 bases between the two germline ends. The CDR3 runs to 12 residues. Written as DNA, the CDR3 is TGTGCCAGCAGTTCGGGGAATCAGCCCCAGCATTTT. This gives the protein CASSSGNQPQHF.

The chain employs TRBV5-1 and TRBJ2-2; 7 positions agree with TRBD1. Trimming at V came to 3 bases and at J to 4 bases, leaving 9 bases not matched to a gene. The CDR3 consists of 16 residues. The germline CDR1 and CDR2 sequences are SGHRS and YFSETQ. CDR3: CASSSIRNRGTGELFF. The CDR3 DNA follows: TGCGCCAGCAGCTCCATCAGAAACAGGGGCACCGGGGAGCTGTTTTTT.

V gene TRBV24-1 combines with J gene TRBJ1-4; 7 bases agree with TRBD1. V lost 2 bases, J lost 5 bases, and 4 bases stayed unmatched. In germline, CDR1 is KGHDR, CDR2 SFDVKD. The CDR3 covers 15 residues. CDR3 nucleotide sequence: TGTGCCACCAGTGATTCCGGGACAGAAAATGAAAAACTGTTTTTT. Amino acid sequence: CATSDSGTENEKLFF.

Here the CDR3 reads CASSITGRNSPLHF. CDR3 nucleotide sequence: TGTGCCAGTAGTATAACAGGGCGGAATTCACCCCTCCACTTT. V and J are TRBV19 and TRBJ1-6; TRBD1 might be the D (6 bases). Germline lookup yields CDR1 LNHDA and CDR2 SQIVND (reference sequence). Trimming took 2 bases from V and 7 from J, leaving 9 bases between them. CDR3 length equals 14 residues. Full variable domain (outside the CDR3, taken from reference TRBV19 and TRBJ1-6): DGGITQSPKYLFRKEGQNVTLSCEQNLNHDAMYWYRQDPGQGLRLIYYSQIVNDFQKGDIAEGYSVSREKKESFPLTVTSAQKNPTAFYLCASSITGRNSPLHFGNGTRLTVT.

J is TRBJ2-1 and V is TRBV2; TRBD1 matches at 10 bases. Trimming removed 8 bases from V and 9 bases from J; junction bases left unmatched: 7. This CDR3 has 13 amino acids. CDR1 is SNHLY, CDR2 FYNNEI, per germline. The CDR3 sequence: CASGGQGIGEQFF. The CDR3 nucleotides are TGTGCCAGCGGGGGACAGGGGATAGGTGAGCAGTTCTTC.

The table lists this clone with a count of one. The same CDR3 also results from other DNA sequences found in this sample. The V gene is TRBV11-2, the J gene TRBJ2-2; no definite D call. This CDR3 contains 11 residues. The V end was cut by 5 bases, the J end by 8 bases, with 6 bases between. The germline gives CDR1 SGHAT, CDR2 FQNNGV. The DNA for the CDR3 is TGTGCCAGCAGCCCCGGGGGGGAGCTGTTTTTT. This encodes CASSPGGELFF. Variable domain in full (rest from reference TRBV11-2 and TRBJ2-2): EAGVAQSPRYKIIEKRQSVAFWCNPISGHATLYWYQQILGQGPKLLIQFQNNGVVDDSQLPKDRFSAERLKGVDSTLKIQPAKLEDSAVYLCASSPGGELFFGEGSRLTVL.

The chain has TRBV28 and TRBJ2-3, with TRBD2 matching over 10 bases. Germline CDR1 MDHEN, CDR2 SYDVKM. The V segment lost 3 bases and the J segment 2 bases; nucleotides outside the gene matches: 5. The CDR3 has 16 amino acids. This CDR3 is CASSFTSGALTDTQYF. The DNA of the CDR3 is TGTGCCAGCAGTTTCACTAGCGGGGCCCTCACAGATACGCAGTATTTT. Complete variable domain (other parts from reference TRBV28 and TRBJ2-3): DVKVTQSSRYLVKRTGEKVFLECVQDMDHENMFWYRQDPGLGLRLIYFSYDVKMKEKGDIPEGYSVSREKKERFSLILESASTNQTSMYLCASSFTSGALTDTQYFGPGTRLTVL.

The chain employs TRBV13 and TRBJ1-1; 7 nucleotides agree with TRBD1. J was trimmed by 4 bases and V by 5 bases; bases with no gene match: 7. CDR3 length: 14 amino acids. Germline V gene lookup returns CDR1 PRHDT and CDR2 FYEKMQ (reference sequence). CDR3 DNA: TGTGCCAGCAGCCAGCTACAGGGGACCACTGAAGCTTTCTTT. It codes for CASSQLQGTTEAFF.

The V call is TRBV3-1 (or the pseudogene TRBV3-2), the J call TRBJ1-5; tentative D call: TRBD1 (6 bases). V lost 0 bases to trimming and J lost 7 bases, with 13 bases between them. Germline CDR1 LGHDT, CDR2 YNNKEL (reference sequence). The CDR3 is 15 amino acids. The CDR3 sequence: CASSQDAGVGQPQHF. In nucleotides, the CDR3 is TGTGCCAGCAGCCAAGATGCAGGGGTGGGACAGCCCCAGCATTTT.

This chain's CDR3 is CASSIVTADTEAFF. In DNA form, the CDR3 reads TGTGCCAGTAGTATAGTAACAGCGGACACTGAAGCTTTCTTT. The chain has TRBV19 and TRBJ1-1; D remains unclear. Germline CDR1 and CDR2: LNHDA and SQIVND (reference sequence). V was cut by 1 base and J by 3 bases, with 9 bases left in between. This CDR3 is built from 14 residues.

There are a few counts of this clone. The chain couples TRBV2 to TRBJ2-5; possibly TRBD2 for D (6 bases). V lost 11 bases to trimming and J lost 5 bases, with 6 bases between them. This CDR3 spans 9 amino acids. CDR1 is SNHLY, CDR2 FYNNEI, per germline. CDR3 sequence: CAAGETQYF. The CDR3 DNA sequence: TGTGCCGCGGGGGAGACCCAGTACTTC.

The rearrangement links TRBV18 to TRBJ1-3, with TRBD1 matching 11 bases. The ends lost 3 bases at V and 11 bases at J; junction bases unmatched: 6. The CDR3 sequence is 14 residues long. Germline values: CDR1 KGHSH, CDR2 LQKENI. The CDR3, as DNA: TGTGCCAGCTCACCGGGACAGGGGGAGAAAGCCATATATTTT. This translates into CASSPGQGEKAIYF.

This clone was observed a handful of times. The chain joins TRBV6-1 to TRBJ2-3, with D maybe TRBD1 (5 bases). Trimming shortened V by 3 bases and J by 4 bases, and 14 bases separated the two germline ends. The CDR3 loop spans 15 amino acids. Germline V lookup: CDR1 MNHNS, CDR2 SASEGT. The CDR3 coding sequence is TGTGCCAGCAGTGAGGGGCCCTTCAGGGCAGATACGCAGTATTTT. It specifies CASSEGPFRADTQYF.